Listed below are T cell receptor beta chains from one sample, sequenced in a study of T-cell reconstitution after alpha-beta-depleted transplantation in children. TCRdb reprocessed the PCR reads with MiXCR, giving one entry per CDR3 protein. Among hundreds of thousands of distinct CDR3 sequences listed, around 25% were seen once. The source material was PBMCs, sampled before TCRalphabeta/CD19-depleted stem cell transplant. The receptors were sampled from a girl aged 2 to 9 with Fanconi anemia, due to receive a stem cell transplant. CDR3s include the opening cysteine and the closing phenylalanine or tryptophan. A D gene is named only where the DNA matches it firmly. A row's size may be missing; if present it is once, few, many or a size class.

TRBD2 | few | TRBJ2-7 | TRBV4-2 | CASSQGGRSGGAGYEQYF | TGTGCCAGCAGCCAAGGAGGTCGGAGCGGGGGGGCCGGCTACGAGCAGTACTTC
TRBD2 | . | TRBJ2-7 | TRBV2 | CASSPRREELYF | TGTGCCAGCAGTCCTCGGCGGGAGGAGCTGTACTTC
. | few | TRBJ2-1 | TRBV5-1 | CASSMEEGGKKQFF | TGCGCCAGCAGCATGGAGGAGGGCGGGAAAAAGCAGTTCTTC
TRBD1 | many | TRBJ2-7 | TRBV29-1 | CSVPGTGLLGEQYF | TGCAGCGTGCCCGGGACAGGGCTACTAGGCGAGCAGTACTTC
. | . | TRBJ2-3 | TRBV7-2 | CASSSRRSTDTQYF | TGTGCCAGCAGCTCCCGCAGATCCACAGATACGCAGTATTTT
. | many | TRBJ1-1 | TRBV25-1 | CASSDGVRNTEAFF | TGTGCCAGCAGTGATGGTGTAAGGAACACTGAAGCTTTCTTT
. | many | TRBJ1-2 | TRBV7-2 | CASSLWGPNYGYTF | TGTGCCAGCAGCTTATGGGGGCCTAACTATGGCTACACCTTC
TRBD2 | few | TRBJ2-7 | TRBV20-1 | CSARPAGVPYEQYF | TGCAGTGCTAGACCAGCGGGGGTCCCCTACGAGCAGTACTTC
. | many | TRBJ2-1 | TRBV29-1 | CSVEAVRRNSLTYNEQFF | TGCAGCGTTGAAGCTGTGCGGCGGAATTCCTTGACCTACAATGAGCAGTTCTTC
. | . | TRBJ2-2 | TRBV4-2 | CASSLLVNTGELFF | TGTGCCAGCAGCCTCTTAGTGAACACCGGGGAGCTGTTTTTT
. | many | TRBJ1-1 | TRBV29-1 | CSTGKGLNTEAFF | TGCAGCACGGGAAAGGGACTGAACACTGAAGCTTTCTTT
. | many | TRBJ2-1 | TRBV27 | CASSLAQGEQFF | TGTGCCAGCAGTTTAGCCCAAGGAGAGCAGTTCTTC
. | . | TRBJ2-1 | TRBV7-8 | CASSLIGEGDVYEQFF | TGTGCCAGCAGCTTAATAGGGGAAGGGGACGTATATGAGCAGTTCTTC
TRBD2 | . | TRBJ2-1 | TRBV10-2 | CASNGPTSGFHSSYNEQFF | TGCGCCAGCAATGGACCGACTAGCGGATTCCATAGCTCCTACAATGAGCAGTTCTTC
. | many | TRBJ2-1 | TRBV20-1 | CSARVLGMPSSYNEQFF | TGCAGTGCTAGAGTTTTGGGCATGCCTAGCTCCTACAATGAGCAGTTCTTC
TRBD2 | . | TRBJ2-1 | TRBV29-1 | CSVERRGGPKGNEQFF | TGCAGCGTTGAAAGGCGCGGGGGGCCCAAAGGAAATGAGCAGTTCTTC
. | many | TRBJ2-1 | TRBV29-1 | CSYGLWMGLKGNEQFF | TGCAGCTATGGACTTTGGATGGGTCTAAAGGGGAATGAGCAGTTCTTC
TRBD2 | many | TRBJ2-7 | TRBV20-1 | CSAPSPTSDYEQYF | TGCAGTGCTCCGTCACCAACTAGCGACTACGAGCAGTACTTC
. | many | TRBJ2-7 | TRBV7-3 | CASSLSAGVSYEQYF | TGTGCCAGCAGCTTATCGGCAGGTGTCTCCTACGAGCAGTACTTC
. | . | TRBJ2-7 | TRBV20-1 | CSVADSDSTIYEQYF | TGCAGTGTTGCGGACAGCGACTCTACGATCTACGAGCAGTACTTC
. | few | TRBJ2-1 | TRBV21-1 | CAPISYNEQFF | TGTGCCCCTATCTCCTACAATGAGCAGTTCTTC
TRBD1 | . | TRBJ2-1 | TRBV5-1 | CASSPGQGDNEQFF | TGCGCCAGCAGCCCGGGACAGGGGGACAATGAGCAGTTCTTC
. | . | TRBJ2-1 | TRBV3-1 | CASSQGQAFNEQFF | TGTGCCAGCAGCCAAGGGCAGGCGTTCAATGAGCAGTTCTTC
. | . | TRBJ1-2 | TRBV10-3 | CAISESTGRKSYGYTF | TGTGCCATCAGTGAGTCCACGGGCAGGAAAAGCTATGGCTACACCTTC
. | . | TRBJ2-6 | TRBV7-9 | CASSLISSGANVLTF | TGTGCCAGCAGCTTAATCAGCTCTGGGGCCAACGTCCTGACTTTC
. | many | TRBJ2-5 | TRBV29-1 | CSVERTETETQYF | TGCAGCGTTGAACGGACGGAGACAGAGACCCAGTACTTC
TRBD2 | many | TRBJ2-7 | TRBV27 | CASSLLTSGGTSYEQYF | TGTGCCAGCAGTCTCCTGACTAGCGGGGGGACCTCCTACGAGCAGTACTTC
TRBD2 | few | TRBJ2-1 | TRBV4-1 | CASSPLREGDYNEQFF | TGCGCCAGCAGCCCCCTCCGGGAGGGCGATTACAATGAGCAGTTCTTC
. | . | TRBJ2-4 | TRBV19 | CASSIPGRNIQYF | TGTGCCAGTAGTATCCCGGGACGAAACATTCAGTACTTC
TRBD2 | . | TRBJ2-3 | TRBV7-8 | CASSFTSGSTDTQYF | TGTGCCAGCAGCTTCACTAGCGGCAGCACAGATACGCAGTATTTT
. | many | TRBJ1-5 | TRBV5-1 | CASSLEGLHQPQHF | TGCGCCAGCAGCTTGGAAGGGTTACATCAGCCCCAGCATTTT
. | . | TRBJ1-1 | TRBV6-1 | CASSQGVTEAFF | TGTGCCAGCAGTCAAGGTGTAACTGAAGCTTTCTTT
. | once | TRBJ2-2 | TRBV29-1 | CSVAVGGTGTGELFF | TGCAGCGTTGCGGTGGGCGGGACGGGCACCGGGGAGCTGTTTTTT
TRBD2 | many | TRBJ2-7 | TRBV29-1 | CSVEPLASVTYEQYF | TGCAGCGTTGAGCCACTAGCGTCCGTTACCTACGAGCAGTACTTC
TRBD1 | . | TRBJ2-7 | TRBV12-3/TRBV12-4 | CASSYGTGKSYEQYF | TGTGCCAGCAGTTATGGGACAGGGAAATCCTACGAGCAGTACTTC
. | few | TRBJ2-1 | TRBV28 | CASSFGAAYNEQFF | TGTGCCAGCAGTTTTGGGGCGGCCTACAATGAGCAGTTCTTC
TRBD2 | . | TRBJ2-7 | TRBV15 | CATSRKLGRAETYEQYF | TGTGCCACCAGCAGAAAACTCGGGAGGGCCGAAACCTACGAGCAGTACTTC
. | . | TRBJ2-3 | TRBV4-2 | CASNNQNDYPTDTQYF | TGTGCCAGCAACAACCAAAACGACTATCCCACAGATACGCAGTATTTT
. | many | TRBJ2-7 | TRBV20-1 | CSARDRSEEPYEQYF | TGCAGTGCTAGAGATCGATCAGAGGAACCCTACGAGCAGTACTTC
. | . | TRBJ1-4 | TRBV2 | CASSMNGVTGEKLFF | TGTGCCAGCAGTATGAACGGGGTGACGGGTGAAAAACTGTTTTTT
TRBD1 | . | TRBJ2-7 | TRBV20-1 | CSARDSLYEQYF | TGCAGTGCGAGGGACAGCCTCTACGAGCAGTACTTC
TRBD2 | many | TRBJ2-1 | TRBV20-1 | CSARDRLAYNEQFF | TGCAGTGCTAGAGATAGACTAGCTTACAATGAGCAGTTCTTC